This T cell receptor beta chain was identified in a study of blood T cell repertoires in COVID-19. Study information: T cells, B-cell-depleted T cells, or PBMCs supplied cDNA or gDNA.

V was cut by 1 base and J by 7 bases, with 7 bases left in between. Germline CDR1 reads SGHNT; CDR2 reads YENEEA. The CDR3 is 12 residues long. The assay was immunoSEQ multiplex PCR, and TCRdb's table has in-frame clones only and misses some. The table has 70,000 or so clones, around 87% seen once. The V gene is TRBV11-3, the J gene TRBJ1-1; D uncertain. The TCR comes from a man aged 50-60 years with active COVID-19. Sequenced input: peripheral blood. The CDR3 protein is CASSLGNGEAFF. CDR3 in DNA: TGTGCCAGCAGCTTAGGTAACGGTGAAGCTTTCTTT.